The 15 T cell receptor beta chains in this list originate from one sample, sequenced in a study of regulatory T cells in long-lasting Graves disease. Time point denoted: newly diagnosed GD, antithyroid drugs for less than 3 months. Generation of the TCR library employed RNA extracted from PBMCs. Arm-PCR of CDR3 regions and iRepertoire HTBI primers were used to build TCR beta libraries. TCRdb fed the multiplex PCR reads into MiXCR, producing one record per CDR3 protein. The data show a few hundred thousand distinct CDR3 sequences, about a sixth seen once. These data are also associated with another study on T cells in Graves' hyperthyroidism and ophthalmopathy.

This material consisted of peripheral blood mononuclear cells (PBMCs), taken at new diagnosis, from a patient treated with antithyroid drugs. Every receptor here comes from a woman under 30 with Graves disease.

The table lists this clonotype with many counts. This chain links TRBV11-2 with TRBJ2-6; D is uncertain. Germline-derived CDR1 and CDR2 are SGHAT and FQNNGV. The germline V and J ends were trimmed by 3 bases and 0 bases, with 6 bases remaining between them. The CDR3 totals 15 residues. The DNA for the CDR3 is TGTGCCAGCAGCTTTTCGGACTCTGGGGCCAACGTCCTGACTTTC. Translating gives CASSFSDSGANVLTF.

This chain joins TRBV2 and TRBJ2-1; D remains unclear. Germline assignment: CDR1 SNHLY and CDR2 FYNNEI. V gave up 6 bases and J gave up 8 bases, with 8 bases separating them. The CDR3 length is 11 residues. The CDR3 reads CASRVTDEQFF. CDR3 DNA: TGTGCCAGCAGGGTTACGGATGAGCAGTTCTTC.

In its sample, this clonotype was seen a few times. This sequence joins TRBV6-4 and TRBJ2-1, with D perhaps assigned TRBD1 or TRBD2 (5 bases each). V lost 6 bases to trimming and J lost 4 bases, with 19 bases between them. Germline V gives CDR1 MRHNA, CDR2 SNTAGT. The CDR3 is made up of 16 amino acids. In DNA, the CDR3 is TGTGCCAGCAGCATCGGTGGGGGAAAGGGGTACAATGAGCAGTTCTTC. Residues: CASSIGGGKGYNEQFF.

This clonotype has at least ten counts. The chain joins TRBV7-6 to TRBJ2-1, with D possibly TRBD2 on 5 matching bases. From germline, CDR1 is SGHVS and CDR2 FNYEAQ. V dropped 5 bases and J dropped 8 bases, with 19 bases sitting between them. The CDR3 sequence is 15 residues long. The CDR3 region has the DNA TGTGCCAGCAGCCTCGGGGTCTCTAATAGGGATGAGCAGTTCTTC. This translates into CASSLGVSNRDEQFF.

This clonotype was picked up many times. The V and J genes are TRBV2 and TRBJ2-2; D possibly corresponds to TRBD2 (6 bases). CDR1 SNHLY and CDR2 FYNNEI come from the germline V gene. V was cut by 3 bases and J by 3 bases, with 14 bases left in between. CDR3 length: 16 residues. CDR3 bases: TGTGCCAGCAGTGAGCGACTAGTGAGATACACCGGGGAGCTGTTTTTT. Its protein is CASSERLVRYTGELFF.

This clonotype has just a few counts. This chain's CDR3 is CASSQGQTGTNQPQHF. CDR3 nucleotides: TGCGCCAGCAGCCAAGGGCAGACAGGCACGAATCAGCCCCAGCATTTT. V gene TRBV4-1 combines with J gene TRBJ1-5; D might be TRBD1 (6 bases). There are 16 residues in the CDR3. V was cut by 1 base and J by 4 bases, with 14 bases left in between. Germline loops: CDR1 MGHRA, CDR2 YSYEKL.

The chain joins TRBV19 to TRBJ2-3; the match to TRBD2 covers 7 bases. CDR3 size: 15 residues. Trimming at V came to 7 bases and at J to 2 bases, leaving 9 bases not matched to a gene. CDR1 is LNHDA and CDR2 is SQIVND in the germline V gene (reference sequence). The CDR3: CASTESGTLTDTQYF. For the CDR3, the DNA is TGTGCCAGTACCGAGAGCGGGACCCTCACAGATACGCAGTATTTT. The full variable domain, in which reference TRBV19 and TRBJ2-3 provide the parts outside the CDR3, is DGGITQSPKYLFRKEGQNVTLSCEQNLNHDAMYWYRQDPGQGLRLIYYSQIVNDFQKGDIAEGYSVSREKKESFPLTVTSAQKNPTAFYLCASTESGTLTDTQYFGPGTRLTVL.

The chain uses TRBV28 and TRBJ1-6; D gene ambiguous. Germline loops: CDR1 MDHEN, CDR2 SYDVKM. The ends were cut back, 0 bases at V and 10 bases at J, with 13 bases in the middle. The CDR3 has 15 amino acids. DNA of the CDR3: TGTGCCAGCAGTTTATGGACTCCTGCAGGATCACCCCTCCACTTT. Translation gives CASSLWTPAGSPLHF. Combining the CDR3 with reference TRBV28 and TRBJ1-6 gives the whole variable domain DVKVTQSSRYLVKRTGEKVFLECVQDMDHENMFWYRQDPGLGLRLIYFSYDVKMKEKGDIPEGYSVSREKKERFSLILESASTNQTSMYLCASSLWTPAGSPLHFGNGTRLTVT.

This clonotype occurred a few times. Likely a read error: the CDR3 ends without its conserved phenylalanine or tryptophan. The chain uses TRBV6-9 and TRBJ1-1; 7 nucleotides agree with TRBD1. Germline V gives CDR1 MNHGY, CDR2 SVAAGI. The CDR3 is made up of 14 amino acids. The trim removed 6 bases at V and 4 bases at J, leaving 8 bases unmatched. The CDR3 sequence: CASRYLQGPTEAFL. CDR3 sequence (DNA): TGTGCCAGCAGGTATCTACAGGGGCCCACTGAAGCTTTCCTT.

In the case of this clonotype: This sequence is one base from a far larger clone and is likely a read error. V and J are TRBV28 and TRBJ2-7; D not certain. Looked up from germline, CDR1 is MDHEN and CDR2 is SYDVKM. V was pared by 2 bases and J by 2 bases, with 16 bases between. The CDR3 spans 16 residues. The CDR3 coding sequence is TGTGCCAGCAGTTTAACCGTCGGTGCGTTCCCCTACGAGCAGTACTTC. Translating gives CASSLTVGAFPYEQYF.

The rearrangement joins TRBV7-3 to TRBJ2-4; D might be TRBD1 (6 bases). The tail of the sequence fits TRBJ2-5 better, so the J call may be wrong. Looked up from germline, CDR1 is SGHTA and CDR2 is FQGTGA. The CDR3 length is 14 residues. CDR3 in amino acids: CASSKSGDGETQYF. CDR3 nucleotide sequence: TGTGCCAGCAGCAAATCAGGGGACGGGGAGACCCAGTACTTC.

This clonotype was counted many times. V usage is TRBV5-1 and J usage is TRBJ1-2; TRBD1 matches at 10 bases. CDR1 and CDR2 from the germline V gene are SGHRS and YFSETQ. The CDR3 length is 14 residues. Trimming took 0 bases from V and 9 from J; bases not matched to a gene: 5. CDR3 bases: TGCGCCAGCAGCTTGGATCTGACAGGGGGCCGCTACACCTTC. It yields the protein CASSLDLTGGRYTF.

In its sample, this clonotype was seen many times. The chain has TRBV6-1 and TRBJ1-3, with D hard to call. Per germline, CDR1 MNHNS and CDR2 SASEGT. The length of the CDR3 is 12 residues. Trimming removed 6 bases from V and 3 bases from J, with 6 bases in between. CDR3 in DNA: TGTGCCAGCAGCGACGATGGAAACACCATATATTTT. Its protein is CASSDDGNTIYF.

At least ten counts were recorded for this clonotype. This chain connects TRBV28 to TRBJ2-1, with D unclear. Germline V gene sequence: CDR1 MDHEN, CDR2 SYDVKM. V lost 1 base, J lost 10 bases, and 8 bases lay in between. This CDR3 has 12 amino acids. CDR3 nucleotide sequence: TGTGCCAGCAGTTTATATTTGGGGGAGCAGTTCTTC. Translated, it gives CASSLYLGEQFF.

Only a few counts were recorded for this clonotype. The chain employs TRBV30 and TRBJ1-3; TRBD1 is a possible D gene (6 bases). From germline, CDR1 is GTSNPN and CDR2 SVGIG (reference sequence). V was clipped by 4 bases and J by 0 bases, with 16 bases between them. The CDR3 is 16 amino acids. Here the CDR3 DNA reads TGTGCCTGGACTAAGCCGGGACATCACTCTGGAAACACCATATATTTT. Its protein is CAWTKPGHHSGNTIYF.